This TCR beta chain comes out of a study of regulatory T cells in long-lasting Graves disease. Study-wide results and limits: Persistent disease was characterized by preferential usage of TRBV28, TRBJ1-2 and TRBJ2-5.

Specified time point: newly diagnosed GD, antithyroid drugs for less than 3 months. The TCR library was made from RNA extracted from PBMCs. In this sample, this clonotype turned up a few times. The antigen is not known. Construction of TCR beta libraries relied on iRepertoire HTBI primers and on Arm-PCR targeting CDR3 regions. TCRdb itself ran the multiplex PCR reads through MiXCR, one entry per CDR3 protein. Here the sample spans 400,000 to 650,000 distinct CDR3 sequences, around 16% being singletons. From germline, CDR1 is SGHRS and CDR2 YFSETQ. V was clipped by 5 bases and J by 3 bases; unmatched bases: 1. The CDR3 consists of 14 residues. These data were also filed under a second study, of T cells in Graves' hyperthyroidism and ophthalmopathy.

This TCR came from a woman aged 40-65 years with Graves disease. Specimen: peripheral blood mononuclear cells (PBMCs), collected at new diagnosis, from a patient treated with antithyroid drugs. The chain couples TRBV5-1 to TRBJ2-2; 10 nucleotides align to TRBD1. As DNA, the CDR3 is TGCGCCAGCAGAGGACAGGGGGACACCGGGGAGCTGTTTTTT. Its translation: CASRGQGDTGELFF.